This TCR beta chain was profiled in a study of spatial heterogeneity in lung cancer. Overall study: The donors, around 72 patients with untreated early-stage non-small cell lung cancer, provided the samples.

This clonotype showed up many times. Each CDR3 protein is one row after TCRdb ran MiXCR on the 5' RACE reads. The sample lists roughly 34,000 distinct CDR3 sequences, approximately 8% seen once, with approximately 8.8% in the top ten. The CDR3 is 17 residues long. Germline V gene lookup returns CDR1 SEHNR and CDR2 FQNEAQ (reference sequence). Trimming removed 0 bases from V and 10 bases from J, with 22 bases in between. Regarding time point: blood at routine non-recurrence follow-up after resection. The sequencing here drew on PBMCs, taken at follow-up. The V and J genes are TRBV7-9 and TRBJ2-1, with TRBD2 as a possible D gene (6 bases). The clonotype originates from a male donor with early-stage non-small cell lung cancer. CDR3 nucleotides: TGTGCCAGCAGCTTAGCCGGGACTCCAACTACCCCACGAGAGCAGTTCTTC. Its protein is CASSLAGTPTTPREQFF.